The 17 T cell receptor beta chains below come from one sample, sequenced in a study of identifying expanded T cells in peripheral blood. Here immunoSEQ multiplex PCR was the method, and the copy in TCRdb shows in-frame clones only, minus some. The sample lists some 54,000 clones, approximately 80% occurring once. The sequenced material came from blood. The receptors come from a person between 18 and 75 years old in good health.

J is TRBJ2-1 and V is TRBV27; the D gene is possibly TRBD2 (7 bases). The germline gives CDR1 MNHEY, CDR2 SMNVEV (reference sequence). CDR3 size: 13 residues. V lost 3 bases and J lost 8, with 11 bases in between. The CDR3 DNA sequence: TGTGCCAGCAGTTTCCAGGGGAGGGATGAGCAGTTCTTC. Protein sequence: CASSFQGRDEQFF.

J is TRBJ2-1 and V is TRBV7-9, with 11 bases matching TRBD2. With 2 bases clipped from V and 7 bases from J, the junction kept 7 bases outside the gene matches. Germline CDR1 reads SEHNR; CDR2 reads FQNEAQ (reference sequence). CDR3 size: 16 residues. The DNA of the CDR3 is TGTGCCAGCAGCTTAACTACTAGCGGGAGTAAAAATGAGCAGTTCTTC. Its protein is CASSLTTSGSKNEQFF.

The V gene is TRBV6-5, the J gene TRBJ1-5; D uncertain. This CDR3 has 14 residues. The germline gives CDR1 MNHEY, CDR2 SVGAGI. V dropped 4 bases and J dropped 2 bases, with 9 bases sitting between them. For the CDR3, the DNA is TGTGCCAGCAGTTTACTGAGGGGCAATCAGCCCCAGCATTTT. Translated: CASSLLRGNQPQHF.

The rearrangement uses TRBV12-5 and TRBJ1-4; D is undetermined. CDR3 length: 15 amino acids. In germline, CDR1 is LGHNT, CDR2 FRNRAP. Deletions cut 5 bases from V and 0 bases from J, with 10 bases between. This CDR3 is CASGLGPSTNEKLFF. In nucleotides, the CDR3 is TGTGCTAGTGGTCTTGGGCCTTCAACTAATGAAAAACTGTTTTTT.

CDR3 nucleotide sequence: TGTGCCAGCAGTCAAGGTTATCATCAGCCCCAGCATTTT. Translation gives CASSQGYHQPQHF. The chain couples TRBV6-1 to TRBJ1-5; unclear D gene. The CDR3 has 13 amino acids. Germline lookup yields CDR1 MNHNS and CDR2 SASEGT. Trimming stripped 5 bases from V and 5 bases from J, with 10 bases between.

The genes are TRBV19 and TRBJ1-5; 9 bases line up with TRBD1. Germline V gives CDR1 LNHDA, CDR2 SQIVND (reference sequence). J gave up 6 bases and V 5 bases, and 5 bases lay outside the gene matches. The CDR3 sequence is 14 residues long. The CDR3 loop reads CASSPGQGRQPQHF. CDR3 in DNA: TGTGCCAGTAGTCCGGGACAGGGACGTCAGCCCCAGCATTTT.

The V call is TRBV7-8, the J call TRBJ2-1; D uncertain. Germline lookup yields CDR1 SGHVS and CDR2 FQNEAQ. CDR3 length: 12 amino acids. V was clipped by 5 bases and J by 6 bases, with 8 bases between them. The CDR3 bases are TGTGCCAGCAGCCCCCTTCTCAATGAGCAGTTCTTC. Translated: CASSPLLNEQFF.

The chain carries TRBV19 and TRBJ2-2; D possibly corresponds to TRBD1 (5 bases). This CDR3 comprises 14 residues. Trimming took off 4 bases at V and 5 bases at J, with 11 bases between the two ends. Germline CDR1 is LNHDA and CDR2 is SQIVND (reference sequence). The DNA for the CDR3 is TGTGCCAGTAGTAAAGGGGTAATAACCGGGGAGCTGTTTTTT. It encodes CASSKGVITGELFF.

The V and J genes are TRBV9 and TRBJ2-1; no firm D call. This CDR3 is 14 amino acids long. The germline V gene encodes CDR1 SGDLS and CDR2 YYNGEE. The V gene lost 4 bases and the J gene lost 2 bases, with 10 bases spanning the gap. The CDR3 region has the DNA TGTGCCAGCAGCCCCGTGGGCCCCTACAATGAGCAGTTCTTC. This translates into CASSPVGPYNEQFF. Variable domain in full (rest from reference TRBV9 and TRBJ2-1): DSGVTQTPKHLITATGQRVTLRCSPRSGDLSVYWYQQSLDQGLQFLIQYYNGEERAKGNILERFSAQQFPDLHSELNLSSLELGDSALYFCASSPVGPYNEQFFGPGTRLTVL.

This chain links TRBV10-3 with TRBJ2-7; D is possibly TRBD1 or TRBD2 (5 bases each). The CDR3 spans 14 residues. Trimming stripped 10 bases from V and 3 bases from J, with 19 bases between. Germline values: CDR1 ENHRY, CDR2 SYGVKD. CDR3 nucleotide sequence: TGTGCCACACACCGGGGCATAACCTACTACGAGCAGTACTTC. This codes for CATHRGITYYEQYF.

The chain joins TRBV11-3 to TRBJ2-7; tentatively, D is TRBD1 (5 bases). Trimming shortened V by 0 bases and J by 0 bases, and 9 bases separated the two germline ends. The V gene's germline CDR1 is SGHNT and CDR2 YENEEA. The CDR3 consists of 15 residues. In nucleotides, the CDR3 is TGTGCCAGCAGCTTAGAATTGACAGTCTCCTACGAGCAGTACTTC. Its translation: CASSLELTVSYEQYF. Complete variable domain (other parts from reference TRBV11-3 and TRBJ2-7): EAGVVQSPRYKIIEKKQPVAFWCNPISGHNTLYWYLQNLGQGPELLIRYENEEAVDDSQLPKDRFSAERLKGVDSTLKIQPAELGDSAVYLCASSLELTVSYEQYFGPGTRLTVT.

The chain carries TRBV23-1 and TRBJ2-7; D is possibly TRBD1 or TRBD2 (5 bases each). TRBV23-1 is known as an ORF, though its function is uncertain. The V gene lost 4 bases and the J gene lost 4 bases, with 23 bases spanning the gap. CDR3 length: 17 amino acids. The CDR3 loop is CASSPRSGTDSLYEQYV. Written as DNA, the CDR3 is TGCGCCAGCAGTCCCCGTTCCGGGACGGACTCCTTATACGAGCAGTACGTC.

V usage is TRBV27 and J usage is TRBJ2-3; 9 nucleotides agree with TRBD1. The CDR3 is 16 amino acids. Germline lookup yields CDR1 MNHEY and CDR2 SMNVEV (reference sequence). With 6 bases clipped from V and 1 base from J, the junction kept 8 bases outside the gene matches. The CDR3 protein is CASSLYRGRGTDTQYF. CDR3 nucleotides: TGTGCCAGCAGCTTGTACAGGGGGCGCGGCACAGATACGCAGTATTTT.

The V and J genes are TRBV4-3 and TRBJ2-2, with D possibly being TRBD2 (6 bases). The CDR3 sequence is 14 residues long. Germline V CDR1 and CDR2: LGHNA, YSLEER. V was pared by 5 bases and J by 8 bases, with 15 bases between. CDR3 nucleotides: TGCGCCAGCAGCTGGACTAATCGGCCTGGGGAGCTGTTTTTT. It encodes CASSWTNRPGELFF.

A note on this clone: At one of its ends the junction is not consistent with the germline gene, which may arise from a read error. The gene calls are TRBV30 and TRBJ1-3; D gene ambiguous. Germline loops: CDR1 GTSNPN, CDR2 SVGIG (reference sequence). The length of the CDR3 is 11 residues. The CDR3: CAWRTGNTIYF. The CDR3 DNA reads TGTGCCTGGAGAACTGGGAACACCATATATTTT.

V is TRBV5-6 and J is TRBJ1-2, with no clear D. Deletions cut 0 bases from V and 0 bases from J, with 15 bases between. Germline V CDR1 and CDR2: SGHDT, YYEEEE. The CDR3 contains 17 residues. CDR3 in DNA: TGTGCCAGCAGCTTGGATACTTCTGAGGAACCTAACTATGGCTACACCTTC. Translating it yields CASSLDTSEEPNYGYTF. Full variable domain (remainder filled in from reference TRBV5-6 and TRBJ1-2): DAGVTQSPTHLIKTRGQQVTLRCSPKSGHDTVSWYQQALGQGPQFIFQYYEEEERQRGNFPDRFSGHQFPNYSSELNVNALLLGDSALYLCASSLDTSEEPNYGYTFGSGTRLTVV.

Only a few counts were recorded for this clone. The CDR3 DNA sequence: TGTGCCAGCAGTTCAACTAGGACAGGGAGAAACATTCAGTACTTC. Amino acid sequence: CASSSTRTGRNIQYF. The chain recombines TRBV5-8 with TRBJ2-4; 8 bases align to TRBD1. Per the germline V gene, CDR1 is SGHTS and CDR2 is YDEGEE. The length of the CDR3 is 15 residues. J lost 6 bases, V lost 5 bases, and 10 bases had no gene match.